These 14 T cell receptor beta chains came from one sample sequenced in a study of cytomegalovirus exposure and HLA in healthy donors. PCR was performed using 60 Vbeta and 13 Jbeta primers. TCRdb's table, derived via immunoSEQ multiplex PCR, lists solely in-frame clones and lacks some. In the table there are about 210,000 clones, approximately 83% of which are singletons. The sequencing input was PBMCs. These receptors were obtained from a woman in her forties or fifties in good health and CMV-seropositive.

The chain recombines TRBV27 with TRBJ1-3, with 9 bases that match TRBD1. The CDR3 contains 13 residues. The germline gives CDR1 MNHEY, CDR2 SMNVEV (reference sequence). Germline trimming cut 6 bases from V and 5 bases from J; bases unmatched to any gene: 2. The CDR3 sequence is CASRDRGRNTIYF. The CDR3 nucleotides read TGTGCCAGCAGGGACAGGGGTCGAAACACCATATATTTT.

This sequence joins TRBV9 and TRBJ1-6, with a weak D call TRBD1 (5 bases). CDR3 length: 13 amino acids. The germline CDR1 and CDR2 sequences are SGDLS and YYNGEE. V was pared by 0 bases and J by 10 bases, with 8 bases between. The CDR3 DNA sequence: TGTGCCAGCAGCGTAGGGGGCCGATCACCCCTCCACTTT. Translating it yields CASSVGGRSPLHF.

The CDR3 DNA sequence: TGCAGCGTTGAGGCGGGACAGAATCCCTACGAGCAGTACTTC. It specifies CSVEAGQNPYEQYF. This sequence joins TRBV29-1 and TRBJ2-7; the D gene is possibly TRBD1 (7 bases). From germline, CDR1 is SQVTM and CDR2 ANQGSEA. V gave up 3 bases and J gave up 2 bases, with 14 bases separating them. The CDR3 runs 14 residues.

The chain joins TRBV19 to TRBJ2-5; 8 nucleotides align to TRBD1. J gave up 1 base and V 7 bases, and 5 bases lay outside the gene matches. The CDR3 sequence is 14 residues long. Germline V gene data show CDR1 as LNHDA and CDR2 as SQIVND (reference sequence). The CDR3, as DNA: TGTGCCAGTAACCCCCAGGGGGCCCAAGAGACCCAGTACTTC. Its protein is CASNPQGAQETQYF.

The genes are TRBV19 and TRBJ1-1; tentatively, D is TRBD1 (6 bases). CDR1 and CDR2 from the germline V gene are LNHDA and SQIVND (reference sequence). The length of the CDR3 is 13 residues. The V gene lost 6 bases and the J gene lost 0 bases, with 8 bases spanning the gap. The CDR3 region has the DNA TGTGCCAGTAGGGGGACAATGAACACTGAAGCTTTCTTT. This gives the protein CASRGTMNTEAFF.

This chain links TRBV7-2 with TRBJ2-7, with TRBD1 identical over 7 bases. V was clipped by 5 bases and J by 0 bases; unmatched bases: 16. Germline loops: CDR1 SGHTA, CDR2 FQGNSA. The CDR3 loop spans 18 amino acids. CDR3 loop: CASSADRDREKSSYEQYF. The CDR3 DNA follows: TGTGCCAGCAGCGCCGACCGAGACAGGGAAAAGAGCTCCTACGAGCAGTACTTC.

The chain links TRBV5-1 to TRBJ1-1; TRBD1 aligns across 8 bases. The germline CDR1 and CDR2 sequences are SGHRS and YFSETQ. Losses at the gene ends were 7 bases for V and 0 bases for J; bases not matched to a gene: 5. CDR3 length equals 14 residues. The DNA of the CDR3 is TGCGCCAGCTACTCAGGGGGCGTGAACACTGAAGCTTTCTTT. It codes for CASYSGGVNTEAFF.

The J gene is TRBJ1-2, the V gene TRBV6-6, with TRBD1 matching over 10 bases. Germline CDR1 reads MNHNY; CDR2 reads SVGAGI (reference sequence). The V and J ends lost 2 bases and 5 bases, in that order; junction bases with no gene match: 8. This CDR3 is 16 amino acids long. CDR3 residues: CASSYPPGQGLYGYTF. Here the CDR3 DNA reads TGTGCCAGCAGTTACCCTCCGGGACAGGGGTTATATGGCTACACCTTC.

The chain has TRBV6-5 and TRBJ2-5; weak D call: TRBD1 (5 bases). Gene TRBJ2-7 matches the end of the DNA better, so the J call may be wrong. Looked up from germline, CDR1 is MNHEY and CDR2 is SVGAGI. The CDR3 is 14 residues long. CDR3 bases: TGTGCCAGCAGTTACTCACCCTCAGGGAACGAGCAGTACTTC. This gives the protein CASSYSPSGNEQYF.

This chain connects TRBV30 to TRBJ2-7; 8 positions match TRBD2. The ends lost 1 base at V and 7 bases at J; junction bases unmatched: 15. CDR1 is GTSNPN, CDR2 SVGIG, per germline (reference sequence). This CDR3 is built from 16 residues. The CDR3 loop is CAWSDPRGLGDGEQYF. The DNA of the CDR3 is TGTGCCTGGAGTGATCCCCGGGGACTAGGGGATGGAGAGCAGTACTTC.

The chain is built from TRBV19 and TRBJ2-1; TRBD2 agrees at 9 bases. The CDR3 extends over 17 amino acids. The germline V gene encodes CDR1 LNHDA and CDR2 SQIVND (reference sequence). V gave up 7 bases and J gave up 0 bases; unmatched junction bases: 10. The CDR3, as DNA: TGTGCCAGTACCGAGGTAGCGGGGGAGGGCTCCTACAATGAGCAGTTCTTC. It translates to CASTEVAGEGSYNEQFF.

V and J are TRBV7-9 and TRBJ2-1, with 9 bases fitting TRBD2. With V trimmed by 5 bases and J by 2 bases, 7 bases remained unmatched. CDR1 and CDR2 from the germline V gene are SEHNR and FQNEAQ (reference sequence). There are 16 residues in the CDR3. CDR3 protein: CASSPPGGGAYNEQFF. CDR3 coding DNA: TGTGCCAGCAGCCCACCGGGCGGGGGGGCCTACAATGAGCAGTTCTTC.

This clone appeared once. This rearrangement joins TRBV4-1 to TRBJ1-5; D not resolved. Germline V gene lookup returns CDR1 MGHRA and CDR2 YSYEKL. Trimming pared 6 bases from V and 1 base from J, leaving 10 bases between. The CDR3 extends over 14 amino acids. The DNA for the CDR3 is TGCGCCAGCAGTCCCCGACACAGCAATCAGCCCCAGCATTTT. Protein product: CASSPRHSNQPQHF.

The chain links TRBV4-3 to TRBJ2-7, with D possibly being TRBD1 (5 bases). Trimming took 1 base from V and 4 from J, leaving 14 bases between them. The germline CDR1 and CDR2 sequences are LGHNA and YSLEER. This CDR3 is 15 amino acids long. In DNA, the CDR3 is TGCGCCAGCAGCCAAGTTTACCAGGGTGGGTACGAGCAGTACTTC. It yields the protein CASSQVYQGGYEQYF.